A selection of T cell receptor beta chains follows, all from one sample in a study of T cells in Graves' hyperthyroidism and ophthalmopathy. TCRdb analysed the multiplex PCR reads with MiXCR anew, one entry per CDR3 protein. The sample includes tens of thousands of distinct CDR3 sequences, about 54% of them seen just once. Sequencing input: peripheral blood or thyroid tissue (not recorded which). These receptors were collected from a man in his late teens or twenties with Graves' hyperthyroidism. The CDR3 runs from the conserved cysteine through the conserved F or W. The D gene is left open where the match is weak. Size tells how often a clone was seen (once, few, many) or the class of an expanded clone, and some rows leave it out.

CDR3aa: CASSIDANTGELFF; CDR3nt: TGTGCCAGTAGTATTGACGCAAACACCGGGGAGCTGTTTTTT; d_gene: -; v_gene: TRBV19; j_gene: TRBJ2-2; abundance: many
CDR3aa: CASKGGRWTGELFF; CDR3nt: TGTGCCAGCAAGGGGGGACGATGGACCGGGGAGCTGTTTTTT; d_gene: -; v_gene: TRBV2; j_gene: TRBJ2-2; abundance: -
CDR3aa: CASSRQTRSPLHF; CDR3nt: TGTGCCAGCAGCCGCCAGACCCGGTCACCCCTCCACTTT; d_gene: -; v_gene: TRBV28; j_gene: TRBJ1-6; abundance: -
CDR3aa: CASSLTGNNQPQHF; CDR3nt: TGCGCCAGCAGCCTGACAGGGAACAATCAGCCCCAGCATTTT; d_gene: TRBD1; v_gene: TRBV5-1; j_gene: TRBJ1-5; abundance: -
CDR3aa: CSATQGAPHLMGYYGYTF; CDR3nt: TGCAGTGCTACACAGGGGGCCCCACACCTGATGGGATACTATGGCTACACCTTC; d_gene: TRBD1; v_gene: TRBV20-1; j_gene: TRBJ1-2; abundance: few
CDR3aa: CASSPARVNSPLHF; CDR3nt: TGTGCCAGCAGCCCCGCCAGGGTTAATTCACCCCTCCACTTT; d_gene: -; v_gene: TRBV7-9; j_gene: TRBJ1-6; abundance: many
CDR3aa: CASKRPQTNTGELFF; CDR3nt: TGTGCCAGCAAGAGACCCCAAACGAACACCGGGGAGCTGTTTTTT; d_gene: -; v_gene: TRBV7-2; j_gene: TRBJ2-2; abundance: many
CDR3aa: CASSQEAGENIEAFF; CDR3nt: TGCGCCAGCAGCCAAGAGGCAGGGGAGAACATTGAAGCTTTCTTT; d_gene: -; v_gene: TRBV4-1; j_gene: TRBJ1-1; abundance: once
CDR3aa: CASSLEVDSEAFF; CDR3nt: TGTGCTAGCAGCTTAGAAGTCGACAGTGAAGCTTTCTTT; d_gene: -; v_gene: TRBV7-7; j_gene: TRBJ1-1; abundance: few
CDR3aa: CASTALLNTEAFF; CDR3nt: TGTGCCAGTACCGCACTCCTGAACACCGAAGCTTTCTTT; d_gene: -; v_gene: TRBV19; j_gene: TRBJ1-1; abundance: -
CDR3aa: CASSPGGWSGEPFF; CDR3nt: TGTGCCAGCAGCCCGGGGGGTTGGTCCGGGGAGCCGTTTTTT; d_gene: TRBD2; v_gene: TRBV12-3/TRBV12-4; j_gene: TRBJ2-2; abundance: -
CDR3aa: CASRRDRGQGAGELFF; CDR3nt: TGTGCCAGCAGACGGGACAGGGGGCAAGGAGCCGGGGAGCTGTTTTTT; d_gene: TRBD1; v_gene: TRBV7-3; j_gene: TRBJ2-2; abundance: -
CDR3aa: CSVGRDRGYTF; CDR3nt: TGCAGCGTTGGGAGGGACAGGGGCTACACCTTC; d_gene: TRBD1; v_gene: TRBV29-1; j_gene: TRBJ1-2; abundance: once
CDR3aa: CASSALEDYGYTF; CDR3nt: TGCGCCAGCAGTGCCCTAGAGGACTATGGCTACACCTTC; d_gene: -; v_gene: TRBV10-2; j_gene: TRBJ1-2; abundance: -
CDR3aa: CASSSTGRGTEAFF; CDR3nt: TGCGCCAGCAGTTCAACAGGGAGGGGCACTGAAGCTTTCTTT; d_gene: -; v_gene: TRBV10-2; j_gene: TRBJ1-1; abundance: -
CDR3aa: CSARVGTSSETQYF; CDR3nt: TGCAGTGCTAGAGTAGGGACTAGCAGCGAGACCCAGTACTTC; d_gene: TRBD2; v_gene: TRBV20-1; j_gene: TRBJ2-5; abundance: many
CDR3aa: CASSSHRGVITNEKLFF; CDR3nt: TGTGCCAGCAGCTCCCACAGGGGAGTTATTACTAATGAAAAACTGTTTTTT; d_gene: TRBD1; v_gene: TRBV7-6; j_gene: TRBJ1-4; abundance: many
CDR3aa: CASSSGLGMTQYF; CDR3nt: TGTGCCAGCAGCTCCGGACTGGGTATGACGCAGTACTTC; d_gene: -; v_gene: TRBV7-2; j_gene: TRBJ2-7; abundance: many
CDR3aa: CASSLRGRSGANVLTF; CDR3nt: TGTGCCAGCAGCCTCAGGGGACGCTCTGGGGCCAACGTCCTGACTTTC; d_gene: -; v_gene: TRBV2; j_gene: TRBJ2-6; abundance: many
CDR3aa: CASSTGANREAFF; CDR3nt: TGTGCCAGCAGCACCGGGGCGAACCGTGAAGCTTTCTTT; d_gene: -; v_gene: TRBV7-9; j_gene: TRBJ1-1; abundance: -
CDR3aa: CASSFQGSYEQYF; CDR3nt: TGTGCCAGCAGTTTTCAGGGCTCCTACGAGCAGTACTTC; d_gene: -; v_gene: TRBV12-3/TRBV12-4; j_gene: TRBJ2-7; abundance: many
CDR3aa: CASSQGQANTEAFF; CDR3nt: TGCGCCAGCAGCCAGGGACAAGCGAACACTGAAGCTTTCTTT; d_gene: -; v_gene: TRBV5-1; j_gene: TRBJ1-1; abundance: many
CDR3aa: CASSFGNNYGYTF; CDR3nt: TGTGCCAGCAGTTTTGGGAATAACTATGGCTACACCTTC; d_gene: -; v_gene: TRBV28; j_gene: TRBJ1-2; abundance: many
CDR3aa: CASSYKGTGGYTF; CDR3nt: TGTGCCAGCAGTTATAAGGGGACAGGTGGCTACACCTTC; d_gene: TRBD1; v_gene: TRBV6-6; j_gene: TRBJ1-2; abundance: -
CDR3aa: CASSADPGTVVLGYTF; CDR3nt: TGTGCCAGCAGTGCTGACCCCGGGACAGTGGTCCTTGGCTACACCTTC; d_gene: TRBD1; v_gene: TRBV2; j_gene: TRBJ1-2; abundance: -
CDR3aa: CSARVAGGPVETQYF; CDR3nt: TGCAGTGCTAGAGTAGCGGGAGGGCCGGTAGAGACCCAGTACTTC; d_gene: TRBD2; v_gene: TRBV20-1; j_gene: TRBJ2-5; abundance: -
CDR3aa: CASRDRGGTEAFF; CDR3nt: TGTGCCAGTAGAGATAGAGGTGGGACTGAAGCTTTCTTT; d_gene: -; v_gene: TRBV19; j_gene: TRBJ1-1; abundance: many
CDR3aa: CASSLAGTAYEQYF; CDR3nt: TGTGCCAGCAGCTTAGCAGGGACAGCCTACGAGCAGTACTTC; d_gene: TRBD1; v_gene: TRBV7-6; j_gene: TRBJ2-7; abundance: medium-sized
CDR3aa: CSARGQGAYEQYF; CDR3nt: TGCAGTGCTAGAGGACAGGGGGCCTACGAGCAGTACTTC; d_gene: TRBD1; v_gene: TRBV20-1; j_gene: TRBJ2-7; abundance: -
CDR3aa: CASSQGTGTYEQYF; CDR3nt: TGTGCCAGCAGCCAAGGGACGGGAACCTACGAGCAGTACTTC; d_gene: -; v_gene: TRBV3-1; j_gene: TRBJ2-7; abundance: many
CDR3aa: CASSASGWDSPLHF; CDR3nt: TGTGCCAGCAGCGCATCAGGGTGGGATTCACCCCTCCACTTT; d_gene: -; v_gene: TRBV7-4; j_gene: TRBJ1-6; abundance: -